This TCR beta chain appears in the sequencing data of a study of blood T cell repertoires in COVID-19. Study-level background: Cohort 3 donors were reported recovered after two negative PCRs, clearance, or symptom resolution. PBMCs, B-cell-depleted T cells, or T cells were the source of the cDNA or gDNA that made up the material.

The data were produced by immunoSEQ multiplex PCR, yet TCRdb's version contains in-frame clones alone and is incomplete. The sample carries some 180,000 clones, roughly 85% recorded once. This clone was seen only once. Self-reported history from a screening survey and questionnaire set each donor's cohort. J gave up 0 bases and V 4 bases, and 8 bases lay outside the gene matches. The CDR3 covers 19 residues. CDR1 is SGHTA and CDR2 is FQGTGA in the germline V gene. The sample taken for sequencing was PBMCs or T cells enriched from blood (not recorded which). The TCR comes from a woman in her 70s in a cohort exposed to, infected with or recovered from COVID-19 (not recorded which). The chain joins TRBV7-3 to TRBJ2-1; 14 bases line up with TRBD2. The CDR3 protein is CASSSPTSGRAGSYNEQFF. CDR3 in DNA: TGTGCCAGCAGCTCCCCGACTAGCGGGAGGGCCGGCTCCTACAATGAGCAGTTCTTC.